A selection of T cell receptor beta chains follows, all from one sample in a study of T cells after yellow fever vaccination. TCRdb reanalysed the 5' RACE reads using MiXCR and keeps one entry per CDR3 protein. The sample consists of hundreds of thousands of distinct CDR3 sequences, approximately 12% of them appearing once. The sequencing here drew on CD4+ T cells sorted from PBMCs, taken 15 days after the yellow fever booster vaccination. The receptors were sampled from a man aged 18 to 29 who received the YFV17D yellow fever vaccine. CDR3s include the opening cysteine and the closing phenylalanine or tryptophan. D genes are given only for firm matches. Clone size is shown for a subset of rows, as once, few, many or a class of expanded clone.

NA | TRBJ1-2 | TRBV4-1 | few | TGCGCCAGCAGCCAAGACCAGTATGGCTACACCTTC | CASSQDQYGYTF
TRBD2 | TRBJ2-5 | TRBV4-2 | few | TGTGCCAGCAGCATGTCTCGGGGGGGCCCAAAGACCCAGTACTTC | CASSMSRGGPKTQYF
TRBD2 | TRBJ2-3 | TRBV20-1 | NA | TGCAGTGCTACCGGGACTAGCGGGGGGGACACAGATACGCAGTATTTT | CSATGTSGGDTDTQYF
NA | TRBJ2-3 | TRBV2 | many | TGTGCCAGCAGTGAACGGGCCGGGATCTCAACCCCTAGCACAGATACGCAGTATTTT | CASSERAGISTPSTDTQYF
NA | TRBJ1-5 | TRBV6-1 | NA | TGTGCCAGCAGTGATTGGGGATATAGCAATCAGCCCCAGCATTTT | CASSDWGYSNQPQHF
NA | TRBJ2-2 | TRBV6-1 | NA | TGTGCCAGCAGTGAAGGGCAAGCGGGGAACACCGGGGAGCTGTTTTTT | CASSEGQAGNTGELFF
NA | TRBJ2-4 | TRBV5-6 | NA | TGTGCCAGCAGCTTTGGGAGGTTAAACATTCAGTACTTC | CASSFGRLNIQYF
NA | TRBJ1-1 | TRBV6-5 | few | TGTGCCAGCAGTCGACAGAGAACTGAAGCTTTCTTT | CASSRQRTEAFF
NA | TRBJ2-7 | TRBV21-1 | many | TGTGCCAGCCCTTTCGCAGAGCAGTACTTC | CASPFAEQYF
NA | TRBJ2-5 | TRBV20-1 | few | TGCAGTGCTAGAGCCCCGGGCCCAGCACGGGAGACCCAGTACTTC | CSARAPGPARETQYF
NA | TRBJ1-6 | TRBV24-1 | NA | TGTGCCACCAGTGACTCCGGGACGGCAAATTCACCCCTCCACTTT | CATSDSGTANSPLHF
NA | TRBJ2-5 | TRBV7-9 | many | TGTGCCAGCAGCTTAGCAGTTGAGACCCAGTACTTC | CASSLAVETQYF
TRBD1 | TRBJ2-7 | TRBV20-1 | few | TGCAGTGCTGCCCCGGGACAGGGTCCGGACTACGAGCAGTACTTC | CSAAPGQGPDYEQYF
TRBD1 | TRBJ1-1 | TRBV7-9 | NA | TGTGCCAGCAGCCTCGGACAGGCCCTCATGAACACTGAAGCTTTCTTT | CASSLGQALMNTEAFF
NA | TRBJ1-5 | TRBV7-2 | few | TGTGCCAGCAGCTACGAACTAAATCAGCCCCAGCATTTT | CASSYELNQPQHF
NA | TRBJ1-2 | TRBV9 | NA | TGTGCCAGCAGCGTAGAAGGATTTGTGGGGTTCTATGGCTACACCTTC | CASSVEGFVGFYGYTF
NA | TRBJ1-1 | TRBV10-3 | few | TGTGCCATCAGTGAGTCGATCCTGGGGCTGCCCACGGGGAACACTGAAGCTTTCTTT | CAISESILGLPTGNTEAFF
NA | TRBJ2-3 | TRBV12-3/TRBV12-4 | NA | TGTGCCAGCAGTAAGACGCCTTCGGCGGGGCAGTATTTT | CASSKTPSAGQYF
TRBD2 | TRBJ2-2 | TRBV10-2 | NA | TGCGCCAGCAGGGGACTAGCGGGGGAGTACGGCACCGGGGAGCTGTTTTTT | CASRGLAGEYGTGELFF
NA | TRBJ1-1 | TRBV4-3 | few | TGCGCCAGCAGCCAAGAGACACCCTGGAAGAACACTGAAGCTTTCTTT | CASSQETPWKNTEAFF
NA | TRBJ2-7 | TRBV5-1 | NA | TGCGCCAGCAGCTTGCCGCGAAGCTCCTACGAGCAGTACTTC | CASSLPRSSYEQYF
TRBD2 | TRBJ2-5 | TRBV5-1 | NA | TGCGCCAGCAGCTCGAGACTAGCGGGGGGGCCGTCGGGAGAGACCCAGTACTTC | CASSSRLAGGPSGETQYF
TRBD1 | TRBJ1-1 | TRBV28 | NA | TGTGCCACCGGACAGGGCGTGAACACTGAAGCTTTCTTT | CATGQGVNTEAFF
NA | TRBJ2-7 | TRBV20-1 | few | TGCAGCCAAGCACGGCAGGGGTCCGGCGAGCAGTACTTC | CSQARQGSGEQYF
TRBD1 | TRBJ2-3 | TRBV5-1 | NA | TGCGCCAGCAGTACCTATGGGACAGGGGTTCCCACAGATACGCAGTATTTT | CASSTYGTGVPTDTQYF
NA | TRBJ1-5 | TRBV19 | few | TGTGCCAGTACCTACCTTCGGGAAGGAGGCAATCAGCCCCAGCATTTT | CASTYLREGGNQPQHF
TRBD1 | TRBJ1-2 | TRBV20-1 | few | TGCAGTGCTAGTGCAGGGGGCTATGGCTACACCTTC | CSASAGGYGYTF
TRBD1 | TRBJ1-5 | TRBV4-1 | few | TGCGCCAGCAGCCAGTCCGACAGGGCGCCTGGGCAGCCCCAGCATTTT | CASSQSDRAPGQPQHF
TRBD2 | TRBJ2-1 | TRBV27 | NA | TGTGCCAGCAGTTTATATCCGGGACTAGCTACAGATGAGCAGTTCTTC | CASSLYPGLATDEQFF
NA | TRBJ2-1 | TRBV6-5 | few | TGTGCCAGCAGTTTGAGTCAGGGAAGGGACAATGAGCAGTTCTTC | CASSLSQGRDNEQFF
TRBD1 | TRBJ1-2 | TRBV7-2 | few | TGTGCCAGCAGTTACGACAGGGGCTATGGCTACACCTTC | CASSYDRGYGYTF
TRBD1 | TRBJ1-5 | TRBV7-2 | few | TGTGCCAGCAGCTTAGGGGCAGGGGGGCCGCATTTT | CASSLGAGGPHF
TRBD1 | TRBJ2-2 | TRBV18 | NA | TGTGCCAGCTCACCACAGGGGGCGAAAAACACCGGGGAGCTGTTTTTT | CASSPQGAKNTGELFF
TRBD1 | TRBJ1-1 | TRBV5-6 | few | TGTGCCAGCAGACTGACAGGGGGCATAACTGAAGCTTTCTTT | CASRLTGGITEAFF
TRBD1 | TRBJ2-3 | TRBV5-1 | few | TGCGCCAGCAGCTTGGTACTCCAAGGGGGCCGAGATACGCAGTATTTT | CASSLVLQGGRDTQYF
NA | TRBJ2-2 | TRBV7-3 | few | TGTGCCAGCAGCTTAATCCCGTCCGGGGAGCTGTTTTTT | CASSLIPSGELFF
NA | TRBJ1-1 | TRBV5-6 | NA | TGTGCCAGCAGCTCGCCAACGCTATATGACCGATACACTGAAGCTTTCTTT | CASSSPTLYDRYTEAFF
TRBD1 | TRBJ2-2 | TRBV2 | NA | TGTGCCAGCAGGGGGGACAGGTCGGGGAACACCGGGGAGCTGTTTTTT | CASRGDRSGNTGELFF
NA | TRBJ2-3 | TRBV7-2 | NA | TGTGCCAGCAGCCCGATGCAGGGGTACACAGATACGCAGTATTTT | CASSPMQGYTDTQYF
NA | TRBJ2-6 | TRBV19 | many | TGTGCCAGTAGCGCACAGGTTCTGGGAGGGGCCAACGTCCTGACTTTC | CASSAQVLGGANVLTF
TRBD2 | TRBJ2-3 | TRBV5-1 | NA | TGCGCCAGCTTTTCAACTAGCGGGGGGGCCGATGTGAATACGCAGTATTTT | CASFSTSGGADVNTQYF
NA | TRBJ1-1 | TRBV6-2/TRBV6-3 | few | TGTGCCAGCAGTTTCGGTCCTTTCGGGGGGACATCTTTCTTT | CASSFGPFGGTSFF
TRBD1 | TRBJ1-2 | TRBV6-1 | NA | TGTGCCAGCAGCCAACCGGCGACAGGGAAGGAGGGGATGTATGGCTACACCTTC | CASSQPATGKEGMYGYTF
NA | TRBJ2-5 | TRBV18 | few | TGTGCCAGCTCACCTAACACGCAAGAGACCCAGTACTTC | CASSPNTQETQYF
TRBD1 | TRBJ2-1 | TRBV9 | few | TGTGCCAGCAGCGTAGAGACAGGGGGATACAATGAGCAGTTCTTC | CASSVETGGYNEQFF
NA | TRBJ2-3 | TRBV7-9 | NA | TGTGCCAGCAGCCCCCGGCAGGGGGGAGGCACAGATACGCAGTATTTT | CASSPRQGGGTDTQYF
NA | TRBJ2-3 | TRBV15 | few | TGTGCCACCAGCAGTGTATTTGGATGGAGGGGCACAGATACGCAGTATTTT | CATSSVFGWRGTDTQYF
TRBD1 | TRBJ1-2 | TRBV11-2 | few | TGTGCCAGCAGCCGAGACAGGGGGACGAACTATGGCTACACCTTC | CASSRDRGTNYGYTF
NA | TRBJ2-5 | TRBV5-1 | few | TGCGCCAGCAGCCCCAGGGCAGAAGAGACCCAGTACTTC | CASSPRAEETQYF
NA | TRBJ2-3 | TRBV5-1 | NA | TGCGCCAGCAGGGGACGATGGGAAGATACGCAGTATTTT | CASRGRWEDTQYF
TRBD2 | TRBJ2-2 | TRBV4-3 | many | TGCGCCAGCAGCCATGAGGGGCTAGCGGGGGCGGGGGAGCTGTTTTTT | CASSHEGLAGAGELFF
TRBD1 | TRBJ2-4 | TRBV29-1 | NA | TGCAGCGAGAGGACAGGTGACATTCAGTACTTC | CSERTGDIQYF